This TCR beta chain stems from a study of T-cell reconstitution after alpha-beta-depleted transplantation in children. Study results and limitations: Approximately two months post-transplant, alpha-beta T cells reportedly originated from several hundred expanded graft clones.

Looked up from germline, CDR1 is SEHNR and CDR2 is FQNEAQ (reference sequence). The CDR3 totals 17 residues. Trimming pared 2 bases from V and 0 bases from J, leaving 14 bases between. Unique molecular identifiers were incorporated during preparation of the TCRbeta library. MiXCR was run by TCRdb on the PCR reads, yielding one entry per CDR3 protein. The sample yields around 440,000 distinct CDR3 sequences, more than 9% seen once. This clonotype was detected many times. Its matching antigen is unknown. The chain is built from TRBV7-9 and TRBJ1-3; D ambiguous. The sequenced sample was PBMCs, obtained before TCRalphabeta/CD19-depleted stem cell transplant. This TCR came from a child under 10 years old with inherited bone marrow failure, due to receive a stem cell transplant. The CDR3, as DNA: TGTGCCAGCAGCTTATCAGCGACCCACTCCTCTGGAAACACCATATATTTT. Amino acids: CASSLSATHSSGNTIYF.